The rows below give T cell receptor beta chains drawn from one sample of a study of blood T cell repertoires in COVID-19. Profiling relied on immunoSEQ multiplex PCR, and the TCRdb table lists in-frame clones only, not all of them. The profile shows 150,000 to 200,000 clones, just over 85% of them singletons. The sample was peripheral blood. The source is a man aged 60 to 69 with acute or convalescent COVID-19. The CDR3 runs from the conserved cysteine through the conserved F or W. D genes are given only for firm matches. Size is stated for part of the rows, as once, few or many counts, or as a class when the clone is expanded.

>TRBV28|NA|NA|TRBJ1-5
TGTGCCAGCAGCCAACAGGGATGGGGCAATCAGCCCCAGCATTTT
CASSQQGWGNQPQHF
>TRBV30|NA|NA|TRBJ2-3
TGTGCCTGGAACCCACAGGCGGATACGCAGTATTTT
CAWNPQADTQYF
>TRBV30|NA|once|TRBJ1-6
TGTGCCTGGAGTGTAGGGGTGTTGTCACCCCTCCACTTT
CAWSVGVLSPLHF
>TRBV18|TRBD1|NA|TRBJ1-2
TGTGCCAGCTCACTTTCAGGGGGTTGGAGAGGCTACACCTTC
CASSLSGGWRGYTF
>TRBV4-1|TRBD1|NA|TRBJ2-7
TGCGCCAGCAGCCGCGGGACAGGGGCCTACGAGCAGTACTTC
CASSRGTGAYEQYF
>TRBV6-6|NA|once|TRBJ2-3
TGTGCCAGCAGTTACGCGCGGGATACGCAGTATTTT
CASSYARDTQYF
>TRBV3-1/TRBV3-2|TRBD1|NA|TRBJ1-3
TGTGCCAGCAGCCAAATTATCGCAGGGGGCGATGGAAACACCATATATTTT
CASSQIIAGGDGNTIYF
>TRBV2|NA|NA|TRBJ1-1
TGTGCCAGTCAGGGCAGGGCCTCTGGCACTGAAGCTTTCTTT
CASQGRASGTEAFF
>TRBV19|NA|NA|TRBJ2-6
TGTGCCAGTAGTCAGCCAGGGACTGGGGCCAACGTCCTGACTTTC
CASSQPGTGANVLTF
>TRBV9|NA|NA|TRBJ2-1
TGTGCCAGCAGCGTTAGCCAGGGGAATGAGCAGTTCTTC
CASSVSQGNEQFF
>TRBV7-9|NA|few|TRBJ1-1
TGTGCCAGCAGCTTCCTCTCGGGTATTGAAGCTTTCTTT
CASSFLSGIEAFF
>TRBV5-4|TRBD2|NA|TRBJ2-7
TGTGCCAGCAGCTTGGGGGGGACTAGCGGGGCCTCCTACGAGCAGTACTTC
CASSLGGTSGASYEQYF
>TRBV6-5|NA|NA|TRBJ2-6
TGTGCCAGCAGTTCCCTAATCTCTGGGGCCAACGTCCTGACTTTC
CASSSLISGANVLTF
>TRBV28|NA|NA|TRBJ2-1
TGTGCCAGCAGTCTACGACTGATAAGGAGGTATGAGCAGTTCTTC
CASSLRLIRRYEQFF
>TRBV3-1/TRBV3-2|TRBD1|NA|TRBJ1-5
TGTGCCAGCAGCCAGACTGGACAGGGGTATCGTCAGCCCCAGCATTTT
CASSQTGQGYRQPQHF
>TRBV3-1/TRBV3-2|NA|NA|TRBJ1-3
TGTGCCAGCAGCCAACCTACCGGGTTCCCTGGAAACACCATATATTTT
CASSQPTGFPGNTIYF
>TRBV5-1|NA|NA|TRBJ2-5
TGCGCCAGCAGCAGGGGGCAAGAGACCCAGTACTTC
CASSRGQETQYF
>TRBV6-6|NA|NA|TRBJ2-7
TGTGCCAGCAGTTGGGGCTCTACCTACGAGCAGTACTTC
CASSWGSTYEQYF
>TRBV2|NA|NA|TRBJ1-2
TGTGCCAGCAGTGAAAGGTCGGCGGAGTATCATGGCTACACCTTC
CASSERSAEYHGYTF
>TRBV2|NA|NA|TRBJ1-2
TGTGCCAGCGTTTACCCGGGTGGCTACACCTTC
CASVYPGGYTF
>TRBV5-1|TRBD1|few|TRBJ1-2
TGCGCCAGCAGCTCTGGGACAGGGCGCTATGGCTACACCTTC
CASSSGTGRYGYTF
>TRBV3-1/TRBV3-2|NA|NA|TRBJ2-1
TGTGCCAGCAGCCAAGGGCCTGAGCAGTTCTTC
CASSQGPEQFF
>TRBV28|NA|NA|TRBJ1-5
TGTGCCAGCAGCCCTAGGGAGGCTGAAGGGAATCAGCCCCAGCATTTT
CASSPREAEGNQPQHF
>TRBV3-1/TRBV3-2|TRBD1|NA|TRBJ1-4
TGTGCCAGCAGCACATCAGGGGGGCTCGGTGAAAAACTGTTTTTT
CASSTSGGLGEKLFF
>TRBV29-1|TRBD1|NA|TRBJ1-1
TGCAGCGTTCACCCTGGACAGGGGGCTAACACGAACACTGAAGCTTTCTTT
CSVHPGQGANTNTEAFF
>TRBV5-1|NA|few|TRBJ2-5
TGCGCCAGCAGCTTGACTAGCTCACAAGAGACCCAGTACTTC
CASSLTSSQETQYF
>TRBV9|TRBD2|once|TRBJ2-1
TGTGCCAGCAGCGTAGTTTCTCTAGCGGGCCACAATGAGCAGTTCTTC
CASSVVSLAGHNEQFF
>TRBV5-4|TRBD2|NA|TRBJ2-3
TGTGCCAGCAGCCGGACTAGCGGGAGGGGTGGAGATACGCAGTATTTT
CASSRTSGRGGDTQYF
>TRBV5-1|TRBD1|NA|TRBJ1-1
TGCGCCAGCAGCTCGGGACAGGGCGACACTGAAGCTTTCTTT
CASSSGQGDTEAFF
>TRBV19|TRBD2|NA|TRBJ2-2
TGTGCCAGTAGTAACCTCCTAGCGGGTACCGGGGAGCTGTTTTTT
CASSNLLAGTGELFF
>TRBV4-2|TRBD1|NA|TRBJ1-1
TGTGCCAGCAGAGAAATCTGGACAGGGGACACGTATGGCACTGAAGCTTTCTTT
CASREIWTGDTYGTEAFF
>TRBV5-1|NA|NA|TRBJ2-3
TGCGCCAGCAGCGCGGGACAGAGCACAGATACGCAGTATTTT
CASSAGQSTDTQYF
>TRBV7-9|NA|NA|TRBJ1-5
TGTGCCAGCAGCTTAGGGGCAGTTAATCAGCCCCAGCATTTT
CASSLGAVNQPQHF
>TRBV7-9|NA|NA|TRBJ1-2
TGTGCCAGCAGCCCAGGACACCCTTATGGCTACACCTTC
CASSPGHPYGYTF
>TRBV27|TRBD1|NA|TRBJ1-6
TGTGCCAGCAGTTTATCCCCCGCAGGGGGTTCACCCCTCCACTTT
CASSLSPAGGSPLHF
>TRBV27|TRBD2|NA|TRBJ2-2
TGTGCCAGCAGTTTTACGGGAGGGCTAGCCGGGGAGCTGTTTTTT
CASSFTGGLAGELFF
>TRBV10-3|TRBD1|NA|TRBJ2-1
TGTGCCATCAGTGATTGGACAGGGAGCACTAGCTCCTACAATGAGCAGTTCTTC
CAISDWTGSTSSYNEQFF
>TRBV5-1|NA|NA|TRBJ1-1
TGCGCCAGCAGGTCTATCACTAACACTGAAGCTTTCTTT
CASRSITNTEAFF
>TRBV11-2|TRBD2|NA|TRBJ2-7
TGTGCCAGCAGCTTTGGCGGGAGGGCCCACGAGCAGTACTTC
CASSFGGRAHEQYF
>TRBV4-2|TRBD1|NA|TRBJ2-7
TGTGCCAGCAGCCAGCTAGAAGTCCAGGGGGCTTACTACGAGCAGTACTTC
CASSQLEVQGAYYEQYF
>TRBV5-5|NA|NA|TRBJ2-5
TGTGCCAGCAGCTGGGACGGGGGGCGGCAAGAGACCCAGTACTTC
CASSWDGGRQETQYF
>TRBV3-1/TRBV3-2|NA|NA|TRBJ1-1
TGTGCCAGCAGTTGGGGGGGGACTGAAGCTTTCTTT
CASSWGGTEAFF
>TRBV20-1|TRBD1|NA|TRBJ1-4
TGCAGTGCTAGTTACAGGGGGCTTCTCGAAAAACTGTTTTTT
CSASYRGLLEKLFF
>TRBV6-2/TRBV6-3|NA|NA|TRBJ2-7
TGTGCCAGCAGTACCGGACAGCCCTACGAGCAGTACTTC
CASSTGQPYEQYF
>TRBV5-4|TRBD2|once|TRBJ2-3
TGTGCCAGCAGCCCCCGGGGGGGGCAGGAAGATACGCAGTATTTT
CASSPRGGQEDTQYF
>TRBV5-1|TRBD1|NA|TRBJ2-2
TGCGCCAGCAGTTCCGGGACAGGAAACACCGGGGAGCTGTTTTTT
CASSSGTGNTGELFF